This entry concerns a single T cell receptor beta chain. This clonotype appeared many times. Its antigen remains unidentified. Qualities for individual bases were not recorded, and no much larger clone is one base off. The data derive from a study of T cell repertoires in cytomegalovirus infection (dated by TCRdb to the late 2010s). With respect to the entire study: Because public TCR beta signatures pointed to carriage of CMV infection together with the matching HLA type, the HLA type of each donor mattered for the analysis.

The sequencing machine was an Illumina HiSeq 1500. The public reads were quality trimmed at Q25 with fastp and then assembled into clones with MiXCR by TCRdb, keeping productive beta chains. CDR3 protein sequences are deduplicated, and each keeps its most common genes and DNA. Across this sample there are 150,000 to 200,000 distinct CDR3 sequences, with around 20% seen only once. Jointly, the top ten make up under 3.5% of the sample. What the work shows at the level of the full study, not this receptor alone: The ex vivo response was dominated by HLA-C-restricted CMV-specific TCR beta clonotypes, which also provided the single most frequent clonotype in two of eight donors. In both this cohort and an independent cohort of some 350 donors, the cumulative frequency of public TCR beta family members distinguished carriers of CMV infection plus the relevant HLA type.

After removal of 5 bases from V and 6 bases from J, the junction retains 8 bases not matched to a gene. The germline V gene (reference sequence) provides CDR1 SEHNR and CDR2 FQNEAQ. CDR3 length: 16 amino acids, cysteine to phenylalanine. Of all the DNA, just the CDR3 is kept, 48 bases in frame from base 1. The sequencing input was PBMCs. This receptor was taken from a human donor in good health (CMV status not recorded). Some clones in this sample may be carry-over from other donors' samples. The V gene is TRBV7-9 and the J gene is TRBJ2-1; a stretch of 12 junction bases matches TRBD1. The DNA sequence is TGTGCCAGCAGCCTCATACCGGGACAGGGGGCCAATGAGCAGTTCTTC. It codes for CASSLIPGQGANEQFF.